Sequencing of this TCR beta chain was carried out in a study of blood T cells in healthy people across ages. Study-level background: Per two T cells, about one barcoded beta molecule was captured through template switching. Study-wide results and limits: Versus aged donors, long-lived donors had higher diversity and more naive CD4+ cells. Unsorted PBMC material precluded a definitive naive versus antigen-experienced comparison.

A J-beta primer mix and a sample-barcoded 5' primer were used in a second PCR of about 7 to 12 cycles. Sequencing yielded, for each sample, at least 3 million paired-end reads carrying CDR3. From the 5' RACE reads, TCRdb called clonotypes with MiXCR, one entry per CDR3 protein. The repertoire has more than 650,000 distinct CDR3 sequences, 22% of them found once; the top ten carry 22%. The CDR3 has 14 residues. The V gene's germline CDR1 is SGHNT and CDR2 YENEEA. This clonotype was seen a handful of times. The antigen remains undetermined. This TCR came from a man aged 70-80 years in good health. Sequenced sample: blood. This chain joins TRBV11-3 and TRBJ2-5; 9 bases fit TRBD2. The end of the DNA is better explained by TRBJ2-1, so the J call may be wrong. CDR3 coding DNA: TGTGCCAGCAGCTTAGGCGGTAGCGGGAGAGAGCAGTTCTTC. This encodes CASSLGGSGREQFF.